This T cell receptor beta chain was observed in a study of regulatory T cells in long-lasting Graves disease. Germline V gives CDR1 MGHDK, CDR2 SYGVNS. Trimming shortened V by 4 bases and J by 6 bases, and 16 bases separated the two germline ends. CDR3 size: 16 residues. Time point here: newly diagnosed GD, antithyroid drugs for less than 3 months. From RNA extracted from PBMCs, the TCR library was made. Arm-PCR of CDR3 regions with iRepertoire HTBI primers generated TCR beta libraries. Study processing details: The study identified more than 50 TRBV and some 13 TRBJ segments across samples. Via MiXCR, TCRdb re-called the multiplex PCR reads, giving one row per CDR3 protein. TCRdb's processing, not the study's, gives the V and J calls here. The profile shows fewer than 450,000 distinct CDR3 sequences, roughly 15% of them singletons. This sample was shared with a second study, whose subject was T cells in Graves' hyperthyroidism and ophthalmopathy. That paper notes: The patients, who ranged from 18 to 65 in age, presented with newly diagnosed hyperthyroidism lasting under 2 months. Clinicians diagnosed patients from clinical symptoms, serum thyroxine and TRAb, thyroid ultrasound and orbital computed tomography.

The sequencing used peripheral blood mononuclear cells (PBMCs), collected at new diagnosis, from a patient treated with antithyroid drugs. The sequence was collected from a middle-aged woman with Graves disease. The genes are TRBV25-1 and TRBJ1-6; TRBD1 might be the D (5 bases). Written as DNA, the CDR3 is TGTGCCAGCAGTGCCACCCTGCCCGGGGGTAATTCACCCCTCCACTTT. Encoded protein: CASSATLPGGNSPLHF.